The 10 T cell receptor beta chains below all came from one sample that was sequenced in a study of blood T cell repertoires in COVID-19. Sequenced by immunoSEQ multiplex PCR; TCRdb stores in-frame clones only, minus some. The sample lists roughly 260,000 clones; approximately 91% were seen once. The source material was peripheral blood. These receptors were taken from a woman in her thirties with COVID-19, enrolled during active disease.

The gene calls are TRBV18 and TRBJ2-5; TRBD2 might be the D (6 bases). V shed 2 bases and J shed 4 bases, with 11 bases lying between them. CDR1 and CDR2 from the germline V gene are KGHSH and LQKENI. This CDR3 comprises 14 residues. Here the CDR3 reads CASSPALAPETQYF. In nucleotides, the CDR3 is TGTGCCAGCTCACCAGCACTAGCACCAGAGACCCAGTACTTC.

The chain is built from TRBV5-1 and TRBJ1-6, with 7 positions matching TRBD1. Germline V gene data show CDR1 as SGHRS and CDR2 as YFSETQ. CDR3 length: 14 amino acids. After removal of 6 bases from V and 9 bases from J, the junction contained 9 bases not matched to a gene. DNA for the CDR3: TGCGCCAGCACGACAGGGTCGAGTGGTTCACCCCTCCACTTT. It codes for CASTTGSSGSPLHF.

V gene TRBV4-1 combines with J gene TRBJ2-3, with D perhaps matching TRBD2 (5 bases). This CDR3 has 16 residues. Germline V gene data show CDR1 as MGHRA and CDR2 as YSYEKL. The ends were cut back, 4 bases at V and 1 base at J, with 15 bases in the middle. In DNA, the CDR3 is TGCGCCAGCAGCCCCGGGAAGGCTTCTGGCACAGATACGCAGTATTTT. Its protein is CASSPGKASGTDTQYF.

The chain recombines TRBV7-9 with TRBJ1-1, with a possible D match to TRBD1 (5 bases). Germline CDR1 reads SEHNR; CDR2 reads FQNEAQ (reference sequence). The CDR3 loop spans 16 amino acids. The germline V and J ends were trimmed by 5 bases and 4 bases, with 20 bases remaining between them. The CDR3 loop reads CASSPGGTSQSTEAFF. DNA for the CDR3: TGTGCCAGCAGCCCCGGGGGGACTTCGCAAAGCACTGAAGCTTTCTTT.

V and J are TRBV7-9 and TRBJ2-7; D ambiguous. Trimming cost V 5 bases and J 3 bases, with 14 bases left between them. This CDR3 has 14 amino acids. Germline CDR1 and CDR2: SEHNR and FQNEAQ (reference sequence). CDR3 nucleotides: TGTGCCAGCAGCCCCACGACTGGATTCTACGAGCAGTACTTC. This codes for CASSPTTGFYEQYF.

This rearrangement joins TRBV24-1 to TRBJ2-2, with D possibly matching TRBD1 (6 bases). Trimming removed 0 bases from V and 2 bases from J, with 15 bases in between. CDR3 length equals 18 residues. Germline V gene sequence: CDR1 KGHDR, CDR2 SFDVKD. This chain's CDR3 is CATSDLLTGNINTGELFF. In DNA form, the CDR3 reads TGTGCCACCAGTGATTTGCTTACAGGGAATATAAACACCGGGGAGCTGTTTTTT.

This chain joins TRBV27 and TRBJ2-7, with 9 positions matching TRBD2. This CDR3 is built from 16 residues. V was pared by 0 bases and J by 5 bases, with 8 bases of the junction left unmatched. CDR1 is MNHEY, CDR2 SMNVEV, per germline (reference sequence). The CDR3 DNA reads as TGTGCCAGCAGTTTATCTCGCGGGAGGGCCTTTCACGAGCAGTACTTC. Translation: CASSLSRGRAFHEQYF.

The chain combines TRBV12-3 or TRBV12-4 with TRBJ1-1, with a tentative D call TRBD1 (5 bases). The ends were cut back, 6 bases at V and 2 bases at J, with 7 bases in the middle. The CDR3 loop spans 12 amino acids. In DNA, the CDR3 is TGTGCCAGCAGCAGGGTCAACACTGAAGCTTTCTTT. Translation: CASSRVNTEAFF.

This chain joins TRBV6-5 and TRBJ2-1; TRBD2 might be the D (5 bases). The CDR3 has 12 residues. Germline-derived CDR1 and CDR2 are MNHEY and SVGAGI. The germline V and J ends were trimmed by 7 bases and 7 bases, with 11 bases remaining between them. CDR3 protein: CASNTRRNEQFF. For the CDR3, the DNA is TGTGCCAGCAATACTAGGCGGAATGAGCAGTTCTTC.

The chain links TRBV9 to TRBJ1-6, with 7 bases that match TRBD1. Germline-derived CDR1 and CDR2 are SGDLS and YYNGEE. The CDR3 loop spans 15 amino acids. Germline trimming cut 3 bases from V and 4 bases from J; bases unmatched to any gene: 4. The CDR3 loop reads CASSEGQSYNSPLHF. The DNA for the CDR3 is TGTGCCAGCAGCGAGGGACAGAGTTATAATTCACCCCTCCACTTT.